These T cell receptor beta chains were read from a single sample in a study of shared clonotypes between healthy human individuals. Here immunoSEQ multiplex PCR was the method, and the copy in TCRdb shows in-frame clones only, minus some. The sample includes about 990,000 clones, 75% to 85% of them seen just once. The sequenced sample consisted of memory CD4+ T cells from PBMCs. The receptors were sampled from a man in his late teens or twenties in good health. Some clones in this sample may be carry-over from other donors' samples. Both conserved end residues are part of each CDR3. A D gene is named only where the DNA matches it firmly. Clone size, where shown, is once, few, many, or a class for clones that have expanded.

TRBV15	.	.	TRBJ1-1	TGTGCCACCAGCAGAAATACCCAGAACACTGAAGCTTTCTTT	CATSRNTQNTEAFF
TRBV2	.	.	TRBJ2-5	TGTGCCAGCAGGCCAGAGGGCAGGGAGACCCAGTACTTC	CASRPEGRETQYF
TRBV27	once	.	TRBJ2-1	TGTGCCAGCAGTTTTGGGACCGCCTACAATGAGCAGTTCTTC	CASSFGTAYNEQFF
TRBV10-3	.	TRBD2	TRBJ2-1	TGTGCCATCAGTGAGTCGGGGACTAGCGGGGATGAGCAGTTCTTC	CAISESGTSGDEQFF
TRBV30	.	TRBD1	TRBJ1-2	TGTGCCTGGAGTCGGACAGGGAACTATGGCTACACCTTC	CAWSRTGNYGYTF
TRBV5-1	.	TRBD2	TRBJ2-3	TGCGCCAGCACCCCGACTAGCGGGAATCCTGCGGATACGCAGTATTTT	CASTPTSGNPADTQYF
TRBV4-3	once	.	TRBJ1-4	TGCGCCAGCAGCCAAGATCTAACCATGGCAGGGCTGCGGGAAAAACTGTTTTTT	CASSQDLTMAGLREKLFF
TRBV7-9	.	.	TRBJ1-2	TGTGCCAGCAGCTTGGGCCAGGGGAAGAATGGCTACACCTTC	CASSLGQGKNGYTF
TRBV28	.	.	TRBJ1-1	TGTGCCAGCAGTTTGGGGACGTGGGCTGAAGCTTTCTTT	CASSLGTWAEAFF
TRBV6-1	many	.	TRBJ2-1	TGTGCCAGCAGTGACGACGGGATTAACTCCTACAATGAGCAGTTCTTC	CASSDDGINSYNEQFF
TRBV2	once	TRBD1	TRBJ2-7	TGTGCCAGCCTACGGGACAGCTCCTACGAGCAGTACTTC	CASLRDSSYEQYF
TRBV10-3	.	.	TRBJ2-1	TGTGCCATCAGTGAGTCTAGCGGTGAAAATGAGCAGTTCTTC	CAISESSGENEQFF
TRBV30	.	.	TRBJ2-7	TGTGCCTGGAGTGCTCCGGGCCCCCGAGGCTACGAGCAGTACTTC	CAWSAPGPRGYEQYF
TRBV11-2	.	.	TRBJ2-1	TGTGCCAGCAGCTTAGGGAGATACAATGAGCAGTTCTTC	CASSLGRYNEQFF
TRBV6-5	.	.	TRBJ1-5	TGTGCCAGCAGTCCCGATGCCAATAGCAATCAGCCCCAGCATTTT	CASSPDANSNQPQHF
TRBV5-1	.	TRBD1	TRBJ2-5	TGCGCCAGCAGCTCACCGGGACAGGGACGTCAGACCCAGTACTTC	CASSSPGQGRQTQYF
TRBV7-9	.	TRBD2	TRBJ2-7	TGTGCCAGCAGCTCTAGCGGGGGCTCTTACGAGCAGTACTTC	CASSSSGGSYEQYF
TRBV7-9	.	.	TRBJ1-3	TGTGCCAGCAGCTTAGGGCGGATCTCTGGAAACACCATATATTTT	CASSLGRISGNTIYF
TRBV2	once	.	TRBJ1-1	TGTGCCAGCACACTAAAAAAGGGGGTAGCTTTCTTT	CASTLKKGVAFF
TRBV2	few	.	TRBJ1-1	TGTGCCAGCAGCGAACAGGGCCGGAACACTGAAGCTTTCTTT	CASSEQGRNTEAFF
TRBV27	once	.	TRBJ1-2	TGTGCCAGCAGTCAACGGACAGAAACTTTCTATGGCTACACCTTC	CASSQRTETFYGYTF
TRBV5-1	few	.	TRBJ2-7	TGCGCCAGCAGCTCCGGGACAAGGAACGAGCAGTACTTC	CASSSGTRNEQYF
TRBV6-6	.	.	TRBJ1-1	TGTGCCAGCAGTTACGGGGCGGGGGAAGCTTTCTTT	CASSYGAGEAFF
TRBV27	.	TRBD2	TRBJ2-1	TGTGCCAGCACAAATCCGGGACTAGCGGGTTTGTATGAGCAGTTCTTC	CASTNPGLAGLYEQFF
TRBV6-5	.	TRBD2	TRBJ2-5	TGTGCCAGCAGTAAGGGACTAGCGGGAGTGGACCAGTACTTC	CASSKGLAGVDQYF
TRBV5-6	.	.	TRBJ2-3	TGTGCCAGCAGCTTGTACGGCGGGACTAGCACAGATACGCAGTATTTT	CASSLYGGTSTDTQYF
TRBV5-4	.	.	TRBJ1-5	TGTGCCAGCAGCCCGGGAAGCAATCAGCCCCAGCATTTT	CASSPGSNQPQHF
TRBV11-1	few	.	TRBJ2-3	TGTGCCAGCAGCCTCCGGTTCGAGCGGGATACGCAGTATTTT	CASSLRFERDTQYF
TRBV7-2	.	TRBD2	TRBJ2-1	TGTGCCAGCAGCTTAAGTATCGGCGGGAGCAATCGAGGGAATGAGCAGTTCTTC	CASSLSIGGSNRGNEQFF
TRBV9	.	.	TRBJ2-2	TGTGCCAGCAGCGTATCCCCCGGAGGGGTCGGGGAGCTGTTTTTT	CASSVSPGGVGELFF
TRBV30	.	.	TRBJ2-4	TGTGCCTGGAGTGGAGGGTCAGGTTTAGCCAAAAACATTCAGTACTTC	CAWSGGSGLAKNIQYF
TRBV10-3	.	.	TRBJ2-3	TGTGCCATCGGGCGGAACACAGATACGCAGTATTTT	CAIGRNTDTQYF
TRBV5-4	.	.	TRBJ1-3	TGTGCCAGCAGTCGGACCGAGGGAAACACCATATATTTT	CASSRTEGNTIYF
TRBV2	.	.	TRBJ2-4	TGTGCCAGCAGTGGAAGCGGAACTAAAAACATTCAGTACTTC	CASSGSGTKNIQYF
TRBV28	.	TRBD1	TRBJ2-6	TGTGCCAGCAGTTTATTGGGCAGGGGGCTTTCCGGGGCCAACGTCCTGACTTTC	CASSLLGRGLSGANVLTF
TRBV5-1	.	.	TRBJ2-2	TGCGCCAGCATCGACGGAGGGAAGGCCAACACCGGGGAGCTGTTTTTT	CASIDGGKANTGELFF
TRBV5-8	.	TRBD2	TRBJ2-1	TGTGCCAGCAGGATTAGCGGGACGAGCTCCTACAATGAGCAGTTCTTC	CASRISGTSSYNEQFF
TRBV6-6	.	.	TRBJ1-1	TGTGCCAGCAGTTACTGGGTCGGCAGGGGCTACACTGAAGCTTTCTTT	CASSYWVGRGYTEAFF
TRBV23-1	.	.	TRBJ2-5	TGCGCCAGCAGTCAATCGACAGGCGGAAGAGAGACCCAGTACTTC	CASSQSTGGRETQYF
TRBV30	.	.	TRBJ1-2	TGTGCCTGGAGTGTCGGCGAGTTGGGTGGCTACACCTTC	CAWSVGELGGYTF
TRBV28	.	.	TRBJ1-2	TGTGCCAGCAGTTCTAGGGGGGATGGCTACACCTTC	CASSSRGDGYTF
TRBV27	.	.	TRBJ1-1	TGTGCCAGCAGTTTATCGGTCGCGAACACTGAAGCTTTCTTT	CASSLSVANTEAFF
TRBV29-1	.	.	TRBJ2-7	TGCAGCGTTGGGGAGGTCCGGAGGGAGCAGTACTTC	CSVGEVRREQYF
TRBV6-5	.	TRBD2	TRBJ2-1	TGTGCCAGCAGTGCACTAGCGGGGAATTACAATGAGCAGTTCTTC	CASSALAGNYNEQFF
TRBV2	.	.	TRBJ2-7	TGTGCCAGCAGGTGGACAGGGACTATCGAGCAGTACTTC	CASRWTGTIEQYF
TRBV5-1	.	TRBD2	TRBJ2-1	TGCGCCAGCAGGGAGGGCGGGAGCTCCTACAATGAGCAGTTCTTC	CASREGGSSYNEQFF
TRBV28	.	.	TRBJ1-2	TGTGCCAGCGCTGGGACTCTAAACTATGGCTACACCTTC	CASAGTLNYGYTF
TRBV30	.	.	TRBJ1-1	TGTGCCTGGAGTGTACGGGGCAGGTTGAACACTGAAGCTTTCTTT	CAWSVRGRLNTEAFF
TRBV7-2	.	.	TRBJ1-5	TGTGCCAGCAGCGCCGGTTCCAATCAGCCCCAGCATTTT	CASSAGSNQPQHF
TRBV30	many	TRBD2	TRBJ2-7	TGTGCCTGGACGAGCGGGAGGTCTTACGAGCAGTACTTC	CAWTSGRSYEQYF
TRBV5-4	.	.	TRBJ2-3	TGTGCCAGCAGTCTACTTCAAGGCGATACGCAGTATTTT	CASSLLQGDTQYF
TRBV15	.	.	TRBJ2-2	TGTGCCACCAGCAGAGATCTGTTCGGCAGGGGATATTTCGGCGGGAGGAACACCGGGGAGCTGTTTTTT	CATSRDLFGRGYFGGRNTGELFF
TRBV19	.	.	TRBJ2-7	TGTGCCAGTAGTATAGACGGGACGGAGGTCTACGAGCAGTACTTC	CASSIDGTEVYEQYF
TRBV7-9	.	TRBD1	TRBJ2-5	TGTGCCAGCAGCTTCCGGGACAGGGAAGAGACCCAGTACTTC	CASSFRDREETQYF
TRBV6-1	.	.	TRBJ1-2	TGTGCCAGCAGTGAAGAACGGGGTGGCTACACCTTC	CASSEERGGYTF